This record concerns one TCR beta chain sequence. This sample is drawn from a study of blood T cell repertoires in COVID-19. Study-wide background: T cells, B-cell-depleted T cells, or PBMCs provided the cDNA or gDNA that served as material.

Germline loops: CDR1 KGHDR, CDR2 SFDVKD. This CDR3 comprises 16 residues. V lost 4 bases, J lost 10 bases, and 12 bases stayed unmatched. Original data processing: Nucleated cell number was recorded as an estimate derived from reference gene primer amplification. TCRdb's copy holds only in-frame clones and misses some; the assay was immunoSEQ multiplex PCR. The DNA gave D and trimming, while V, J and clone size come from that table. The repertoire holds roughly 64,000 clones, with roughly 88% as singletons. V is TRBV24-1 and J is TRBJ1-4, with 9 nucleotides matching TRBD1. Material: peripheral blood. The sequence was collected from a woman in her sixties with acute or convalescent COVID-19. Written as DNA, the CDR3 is TGTGCCACCAGTGACAGACGGGACAGGGACTACGGAAAACTGTTTTTT. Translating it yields CATSDRRDRDYGKLFF.